This TCR beta chain was sequenced for a study of beta chain features in type 1 diabetes (dated by TCRdb to the late 2010s). In the study overall: Mean age, gender distribution, total cell number and subset yield did not differ between patients and healthy donors. A total of approximately 100 million sorted cells were examined across all samples, and the number of cells per subset was strongly correlated with RNA yield. In the study, TCRB repertoires of sorted circulating CD4+ T cell subsets from recently diagnosed type 1 diabetes patients were compared with those of matched healthy donors. Naive and central memory subsets were obtained from all 28 donors, but regulatory and stem cell-like memory subsets were isolated from only 8 patients and roughly 8 healthy donors. Study-level results and caveats: Because cDNA rather than genomic DNA was sequenced, highly expressing activated cells could have been over-represented, although no difference in activation and CD3 levels was found between groups. Type 1 diabetes patients showed a moderate but significant shortening of TCRB CDR3 length in all four CD4+ subsets. The naive, central memory and regulatory TCRB repertoires appeared to resemble one another more closely among patients than among healthy donors. HLA sub-analyses involved small numbers of individuals, so any influence of HLA type on TCRB rearrangement remained unresolved. Shorter templates might be favored by PCR, yet because patient and control samples were amplified and corrected together, any such skew would affect both groups equally. At VDJ recombination sites, type 1 diabetes patients had fewer insertions and more deleted nucleotides, which implies abnormalities in thymic rearrangement.

The High Capacity cDNA Reverse Transcription Kit was used to reverse transcribe all of the isolated RNA, meaning that expressed TCRB transcripts were what got sequenced. Naive, central memory and regulatory T cell samples underwent deep immunoSEQ sequencing, averaging around 3.9 million total reads per sample. Sorted cells were lysed in RLT buffer, and RNA was extracted using DNase-treated RNeasy Micro or Mini kits according to cell number. To prevent cross-contamination, each cell subset was processed individually, whereas patient and healthy donor samples were processed jointly. TCRB sequences were amplified from cDNA with the immunoSEQ multiplex PCR, producing 87-bp fragments spanning the CDR3 region. Sequencing of the amplicons was done on the Illumina HiSeq platform. The authors processed their data as follows. Synthetic template baselines were used to correct PCR bias computationally, reads within Hamming distance 2 were collapsed together, and singletons that could not be merged were discarded. Reads were aligned against IMGT so that V, D and J genes, CDR3 length and insertions or deletions at six rearrangement sites could be assigned. Within each subset, clonotype counts were normalized to the number of sorted cells before true diversity and Gini coefficients were calculated with the tcR R package. The overlap coefficient, calculated on TCRB nucleotide sequences, was used to measure repertoire sharing. Out-of-frame TCRB sequences from naive cells were analyzed to stand in for the pre-selection repertoire. Imported from immuneACCESS, the table was reduced by TCRdb to in-frame sequences with V and J called. These copies leave out some clones; in studies compared against another copy, an unresolved V gene accounts for under half, and the cause of the remainder is not known. V and J calls and clone size are given by that table; D and trimming were obtained from the DNA. The sample table holds around 710,000 clones, of which 9.5% to 15% were seen once. The ten largest clones represent 0.09% to 0.15% of the sample.

Each donor gave one peripheral blood draw, approximately 110 mL on average, collected into heparinised tubes. Using a panel that included CD45RO, CCR7, CD25, CD127, CD95 and CD27, naive, central memory, regulatory and stem cell-like memory CD4+ T cells were sorted on a BD FACSAria II. All sorted populations exceeded 98% purity. Right away, PBMCs were isolated by Lymphoprep density gradient centrifugation and were stained directly, with no culture step. So that batch effects would be minimized, each experiment stained and sorted samples in pairs, pairing one healthy donor with one patient. The CDR3 contains 14 residues, cysteine and phenylalanine counted. The CDR3 DNA has 42 bases and is translated from base 1. V drops 6 bases and J drops 4 bases, leaving 15 bases in between. CDR1 and CDR2 were assigned from the germline V gene as SGHAT and FQNNGV. This clone was counted between two and nine times. Its antigen target is currently unknown. No much larger clonotype is one base removed from it; base qualities were not supplied.

The chain uses TRBV11-2 and TRBJ1-2; no confident D gene assignment can be made. This receptor was obtained from a man in his thirties or forties with type 1 diabetes. What was sequenced was naive CD4+ T cells from blood. In the paper's terms, the cell subset or site label means: true naive CD4+ T cells. Read as DNA, the sequence is TGTGCCAGCAGTTCGGGGATGGAGGGCTATGGCTACACCTTC. It codes for CASSSGMEGYGYTF.